This T cell receptor (beta chain) is drawn from a study of vaccination effects on CD4 cells after COVID-19. CDR3 length: 14 amino acids. Germline V gene data show CDR1 as KGHSH and CDR2 as LQKENI. V dropped 3 bases and J dropped 5; count of bases not matched to a gene: 3. Viral peptide pool expansion of antigen-specific CD4+ T cells preceded sequencing in the ViraFEST assay. With more than 9 days of culture completed, CD4+ T cells were isolated. Prior SARS-CoV-2 infection was absent in the vaccine recipients, as shown by negative nucleocapsid antibodies. Study outcomes and limitations: Long after vaccination, the clones induced by infection and by vaccine shrank markedly in size.

The method was immunoSEQ multiplex PCR; TCRdb's version includes in-frame clones alone and lacks a portion of them. This table has tens of thousands of clones, 60% to 80% appearing once. On this clone: Its antigen remains unidentified.

The clonotype was recovered from a human donor who received a COVID-19 vaccine. The input for sequencing was CD4+ T cells from PBMCs cultured with HCoV-OC43 spike peptides, taken before COVID-19 vaccination. Sample subset: HCoV-OC43 spike overlapping peptide pool stimulation. The gene calls are TRBV18 and TRBJ1-2, with 10 bases that match TRBD1. CDR3 bases: TGTGCCAGCTCACCGGACAGGGGGGAGTATGGCTACACCTTC. This gives the protein CASSPDRGEYGYTF.